This section outlines one T cell receptor beta chain sequence together with its context. Its antigen is unidentified. Systemic immunosuppression or a history of autoimmune disease excluded patients. These data belong to a study of OX40 agonist ivuxolimab in advanced cancers. Study-wide points: Low normalized T-cell clonal expansion also characterized some of the nonresponders. In the 0.1 to 3.0 mg/kg range, CD4+ and CD8+ blood T cells had expanded clonally by week 6. Expanded clones belonging to CD8+ T cells outnumbered, on average, those of CD4+.

Measured with immunoSEQ multiplex PCR; TCRdb has only the in-frame clones, and not every one. The table shows around 67,000 clones, with around four fifths occurring only once. The TCR sequence derives from an adult with an advanced solid tumor such as melanoma, head and neck, liver or kidney cancer. The sample was CD4+ or CD8+ T cells sorted from blood, taken in a trial of the OX40 agonist ivuxolimab.

The chain's CDR3 is CASTPGQGNQPQHF. The CDR3 region has the DNA TGTGCCAGCACCCCGGGACAGGGCAATCAGCCCCAGCATTTT. The chain joins TRBV2 to TRBJ1-5, with TRBD1 matching 8 bases. J lost 2 bases, V lost 7 bases, and 4 bases had no gene match. Germline CDR1 is SNHLY and CDR2 is FYNNEI. This CDR3 is built from 14 residues.